A single sample is the source of the 26 T cell receptor beta chains below, sequenced in a study of long-term antiretroviral therapy in people with HIV. The authors ran the immunoSEQ assay, v3.0, at survey level. The table came from immunoSEQ multiplex PCR; TCRdb's copy has only in-frame clones and leaves some out. The data contain roughly 38,000 clones, 75% to 85% of them singletons. The sample consisted of unsorted PBMCs, taken 3.4 years after starting antiretroviral therapy. The receptor set was obtained from a young man with HIV.

The genes are TRBV5-1 and TRBJ1-1; TRBD1 is a possible D gene (6 bases). The germline V and J ends were trimmed by 4 bases and 6 bases, with 13 bases remaining between them. This CDR3 comprises 13 residues. Germline-derived CDR1 and CDR2 are SGHRS and YFSETQ. In DNA, the CDR3 is TGCGCCAGCAGCCGCTATCACAGGGCTGAAGCTTTCTTT. Protein product: CASSRYHRAEAFF.

The chain joins TRBV28 to TRBJ1-4; D is undetermined. Germline CDR1 and CDR2: MDHEN and SYDVKM. V gave up 6 bases and J gave up 7 bases, with 12 bases separating them. CDR3 length: 13 amino acids. The CDR3 sequence: CASSITVFEKLFF. DNA for the CDR3: TGTGCCAGCAGCATTACGGTTTTTGAAAAACTGTTTTTT.

A word on this clone: At one boundary the junction diverges from the germline segment, which might be a read error. The chain recombines TRBV2 with TRBJ2-7; D is unresolved. The CDR3 has 13 amino acids. Germline assignment: CDR1 SNHLY and CDR2 FYNNEI. The CDR3 is CASSEGPPYEQYF. The CDR3 region has the DNA TGTGCCAGCAGCGAAGGACCTCCCTACGAGCAGTACTTC.

The rearrangement joins TRBV25-1 to TRBJ1-4; no reliable D call. This CDR3 comprises 13 residues. CDR1 and CDR2 (germline): MGHDK, SYGVNS. V lost 6 bases, J lost 7 bases, and 12 bases lay in between. The CDR3 reads CASREGLSEKLFF. The CDR3 DNA reads TGTGCCAGCAGGGAGGGTCTGAGTGAAAAACTGTTTTTT.

The chain couples TRBV5-1 to TRBJ1-2, with 9 nucleotides matching TRBD1. CDR1 is SGHRS and CDR2 is YFSETQ in the germline V gene. The CDR3 spans 13 residues. V lost 4 bases to trimming and J lost 5 bases; unmatched junction nucleotides: 3. The CDR3 reads CASSAGTGYGYTF. For the CDR3, the DNA is TGCGCCAGCAGCGCGGGGACAGGGTATGGCTACACCTTC. The full variable domain, rest sourced from reference TRBV5-1 and TRBJ1-2, is KAGVTQTPRYLIKTRGQQVTLSCSPISGHRSVSWYQQTPGQGLQFLFEYFSETQRNKGNFPGRFSGRQFSNSRSEMNVSTLELGDSALYLCASSAGTGYGYTFGSGTRLTVV.

This clone was seen a few times. V is TRBV2 and J is TRBJ1-5; weak D call: TRBD1 (5 bases). Germline V gene lookup returns CDR1 SNHLY and CDR2 FYNNEI. CDR3 length equals 15 residues. V was pared by 3 bases and J by 1 base, with 10 bases between. CDR3 DNA sequence: TGTGCCAGCAGTGACTGGGGGGAAAGCAATCAGCCCCAGCATTTT. Protein sequence: CASSDWGESNQPQHF.

This clone occurred once. The rearrangement joins TRBV7-2 to TRBJ1-2; D is ambiguous. The CDR3 has 13 residues. CDR1 and CDR2 (germline): SGHTA, FQGNSA. V was trimmed by 2 bases and J by 6 bases, leaving 10 bases between them. The CDR3 nucleotides are TGTGCCAGCAGCTTAAAAGGGTCTAATGGCTACACCTTC. Its translation: CASSLKGSNGYTF.

The chain links TRBV10-3 to TRBJ2-5, with D hard to call. CDR3 length: 14 residues. The V gene lost 3 bases and the J gene lost 2 bases, with 10 bases spanning the gap. CDR1 is ENHRY and CDR2 is SYGVKD in the germline V gene. The DNA for the CDR3 is TGTGCCATCAGTGAATTCCCCGAACAAGAGACCCAGTACTTC. Protein product: CAISEFPEQETQYF.

V and J are TRBV9 and TRBJ1-1, with a weak D call TRBD1 (5 bases). This CDR3 is built from 14 residues. Per the germline V gene, CDR1 is SGDLS and CDR2 is YYNGEE. Trimming removed 5 bases from V and 0 bases from J, with 11 bases in between. The CDR3 reads CASRRQPMNTEAFF. The CDR3, as DNA: TGTGCCAGCAGAAGACAGCCAATGAACACTGAAGCTTTCTTT.

This chain connects TRBV6-5 to TRBJ1-1; 9 bases line up with TRBD1. The V gene's germline CDR1 is MNHEY and CDR2 SVGAGI. This CDR3 comprises 16 residues. J gave up 4 bases and V 2 bases, and 8 bases lay outside the gene matches. CDR3: CASSYAQGARGTEAFF. For the CDR3, the DNA is TGTGCCAGCAGTTACGCACAGGGGGCGCGGGGCACTGAAGCTTTCTTT.

This clone was picked up a small number of times. The rearrangement links TRBV27 to TRBJ2-7; 10 bases match TRBD1. With 8 bases clipped from V and 3 bases from J, the junction kept 4 bases outside the gene matches. This CDR3 has 13 amino acids. Per germline, CDR1 MNHEY and CDR2 SMNVEV (reference sequence). The CDR3 is CASGRTGGYEQYF. CDR3 bases: TGTGCCAGCGGTCGGACAGGGGGCTACGAGCAGTACTTC.

The chain combines TRBV27 with TRBJ2-3, with TRBD2 identical over 9 bases. V lost 5 bases, J lost 2 bases, and 8 bases stayed unmatched. CDR1 MNHEY and CDR2 SMNVEV come from the germline V gene (reference sequence). There are 16 residues in the CDR3. The CDR3, as DNA: TGTGCCAGCAGTCCTTATCTAGCGGGGATCACAGATACGCAGTATTTT. This encodes CASSPYLAGITDTQYF.

The chain uses TRBV7-2 and TRBJ2-1, with D perhaps matching TRBD1 (5 bases). The germline V and J ends were trimmed by 10 bases and 9 bases, with 13 bases remaining between them. The germline CDR1 and CDR2 sequences are SGHTA and FQGNSA. The CDR3 runs 11 residues. The CDR3: CATRDGAEQFF. DNA for the CDR3: TGTGCCACCAGGGATGGAGCTGAGCAGTTCTTC.

This rearrangement joins TRBV29-1 to TRBJ2-7; D remains ambiguous. The CDR3 is 14 amino acids. Germline CDR1 reads SQVTM; CDR2 reads ANQGSEA. Trimming left V 2 bases short and J 3 bases short, with 14 bases between. The CDR3 loop is CSVEIGDLGYEQYF. Written as DNA, the CDR3 is TGCAGCGTTGAAATTGGGGATCTTGGCTACGAGCAGTACTTC.

The rearrangement uses TRBV27 and TRBJ2-3; 7 bases are a match to TRBD2. Germline CDR1 reads MNHEY; CDR2 reads SMNVEV (reference sequence). CDR3 size: 16 residues. V lost 5 bases, J lost 2 bases, and 10 bases stayed unmatched. Here the CDR3 DNA reads TGTGCCAGCAGTCTCACCTTAGCGGGCAACACAGATACGCAGTATTTT. Protein sequence: CASSLTLAGNTDTQYF.

The V and J genes are TRBV27 and TRBJ2-7, with TRBD1 matching over 7 bases. The V gene end was trimmed by 3 bases and the J gene end by 0 bases; junction bases not matched to a gene: 5. CDR3 size: 15 residues. Germline CDR1 and CDR2: MNHEY and SMNVEV (reference sequence). The CDR3 reads CASSLRAGGSYEQYF. The CDR3 coding sequence is TGTGCCAGCAGTTTGAGGGCAGGGGGCTCCTACGAGCAGTACTTC.

This chain connects TRBV28 to TRBJ1-5; TRBD1 is a possible D gene (5 bases). The CDR3 covers 16 residues. Germline V gene sequence: CDR1 MDHEN, CDR2 SYDVKM. V lost 3 bases and J 2 bases, leaving 14 bases between the germline ends. CDR3 protein: CASSFWRGGGNQPQHF. CDR3 sequence (DNA): TGTGCCAGCAGTTTTTGGAGGGGTGGGGGCAATCAGCCCCAGCATTTT.

The genes are TRBV7-3 and TRBJ1-5, with D unclear. The germline V and J ends were trimmed by 4 bases and 10 bases, with 14 bases remaining between them. Germline CDR1 reads SGHTA; CDR2 reads FQGTGA. The CDR3 loop spans 13 amino acids. The CDR3 sequence is CASSSGINRPQHF. The CDR3 nucleotides read TGTGCCAGCAGCTCTGGCATCAATCGACCCCAGCATTTT.

This chain uses TRBV7-9 with TRBJ2-7; tentatively, D is TRBD1 (5 bases). Trimming took 7 bases from V and 12 from J, leaving 16 bases between them. Germline assignment: CDR1 SEHNR and CDR2 FQNEAQ (reference sequence). This CDR3 comprises 11 residues. The chain's CDR3 is CASTQGISLYF. The CDR3 region has the DNA TGTGCCAGCACCCAGGGAATTAGTCTGTACTTC.

The CDR3 DNA is TGCGCCAGCAGCTTGGGTGAATTCTACGAGCAGTACTTC. It is translated as CASSLGEFYEQYF. The rearrangement uses TRBV5-1 and TRBJ2-7; D gene ambiguous. Germline V CDR1 and CDR2: SGHRS, YFSETQ. V lost 0 bases and J lost 3, with 7 bases in between. The CDR3 is 13 residues long. The full variable domain, with the rest looked up from reference TRBV5-1 and TRBJ2-7, is KAGVTQTPRYLIKTRGQQVTLSCSPISGHRSVSWYQQTPGQGLQFLFEYFSETQRNKGNFPGRFSGRQFSNSRSEMNVSTLELGDSALYLCASSLGEFYEQYFGPGTRLTVT.

The J gene is TRBJ2-3, the V gene TRBV7-2; 9 positions agree with TRBD2. Germline values: CDR1 SGHTA, CDR2 FQGNSA. Losses at the gene ends were 4 bases for V and 1 base for J; bases not matched to a gene: 9. This CDR3 has 17 residues. CDR3 in amino acids: CASSSVRSSGGTDTQYF. The CDR3 DNA sequence: TGTGCCAGCAGCTCCGTTAGGTCTAGCGGGGGCACAGATACGCAGTATTTT.

V and J are TRBV5-1 and TRBJ2-2; 8 nucleotides line up with TRBD2. Germline CDR1 and CDR2: SGHRS and YFSETQ. There are 16 residues in the CDR3. J was trimmed by 5 bases and V by 4 bases; bases with no gene match: 10. CDR3 bases: TGCGCCAGCAGCCCGACGGGAGGGCGGAAGACCGGGGAGCTGTTTTTT. Amino acids: CASSPTGGRKTGELFF.

As DNA, the CDR3 is TGCGCCAGCAGCTTCTGGACAGGGGGCGAAAACGAGCAGTACTTC. It yields the protein CASSFWTGGENEQYF. The chain carries TRBV5-1 and TRBJ2-7, with TRBD1 matching 11 bases. Trimming took 2 bases from V and 5 from J; bases not matched to a gene: 6. The CDR3 runs to 15 residues. Germline lookup yields CDR1 SGHRS and CDR2 YFSETQ.

V usage is TRBV29-1 and J usage is TRBJ2-1; D is unresolved. Per germline, CDR1 SQVTM and CDR2 ANQGSEA. Between the trimmed V and J ends, which lost 3 bases and 0 bases, there was a span of 15 bases. The CDR3 consists of 16 residues. Here the CDR3 DNA reads TGCAGCGTTGAGGCCCCGACACCAGCCTCCTACAATGAGCAGTTCTTC. Amino acid sequence: CSVEAPTPASYNEQFF.

The V and J genes are TRBV4-1 and TRBJ2-7; D possibly matches TRBD1 or TRBD2 (5 bases each). The CDR3 totals 16 residues. In germline, CDR1 is MGHRA, CDR2 YSYEKL. Trimming removed 3 bases from V and 3 bases from J, with 18 bases in between. The CDR3 loop reads CASSQTVRFGGYEQYF. CDR3 coding DNA: TGCGCCAGCAGCCAGACAGTCAGATTTGGAGGCTACGAGCAGTACTTC.

This clone is medium-sized within its sample. The CDR3: CASRLQGHGGYTF. DNA for the CDR3: TGTGCCAGCAGACTCCAGGGTCATGGGGGCTACACCTTC. The chain links TRBV6-5 to TRBJ1-2; D perhaps matches TRBD1 (5 bases). Trimming took 6 bases from V and 8 from J, leaving 16 bases between them. Per the germline V gene, CDR1 is MNHEY and CDR2 is SVGAGI. This CDR3 comprises 13 residues.